A single sample is the source of the 21 T cell receptor beta chains below, sequenced in a study of control samples from healthy donors and cancer patients. Sequencing used immunoSEQ multiplex PCR; TCRdb keeps in-frame clones, though not all of them. The sample has some 100,000 clones, 86% seen once. The material sequenced was blood. The receptor set was obtained from a woman in her 50s in good health.

The chain joins TRBV28 to TRBJ2-1, with D possibly being TRBD1 or TRBD2 (7 bases each). The ends were cut back, 4 bases at V and 2 bases at J, with 12 bases in the middle. The CDR3 has 15 amino acids. Germline V CDR1 and CDR2: MDHEN, SYDVKM. The CDR3 bases are TGTGCCAGCAGTTACGGGGGGACAGCCTACAATGAGCAGTTCTTC. Its translation is CASSYGGTAYNEQFF.

This rearrangement joins TRBV24-1 to TRBJ2-7; maybe TRBD2 (8 bases). The CDR3 consists of 14 residues. The V end was cut by 7 bases, the J end by 0 bases, with 12 bases between. CDR1 KGHDR and CDR2 SFDVKD come from the germline V gene. Written as DNA, the CDR3 is TGTGCCACCAGCGGGGGGGACAGCTCCTACGAGCAGTACTTC. Amino acid sequence: CATSGGDSSYEQYF.

V gene TRBV6-5 combines with J gene TRBJ1-6; the D is unclear. Trimming cost V 2 bases and J 7 bases, with 6 bases left between them. The CDR3 runs to 13 residues. Germline values: CDR1 MNHEY, CDR2 SVGAGI. The CDR3 DNA reads as TGTGCCAGCAGTTACAACAGAAATTCACCCCTCCACTTT. Translation: CASSYNRNSPLHF.

V and J are TRBV7-2 and TRBJ2-3; tentatively, D is TRBD2 (5 bases). The germline V and J ends were trimmed by 0 bases and 7 bases, with 11 bases remaining between them. Germline CDR1 SGHTA, CDR2 FQGNSA. The CDR3 has 14 amino acids. The CDR3, as DNA: TGTGCCAGCAGCTTAGCGGGAGAGGTTAATACGCAGTATTTT. This codes for CASSLAGEVNTQYF.

The chain uses TRBV28 and TRBJ1-6, with D hard to call. The CDR3 totals 13 residues. Trimming took off 8 bases at V and 5 bases at J, with 10 bases between the two ends. CDR1 MDHEN and CDR2 SYDVKM come from the germline V gene. CDR3 loop: CASVMGDNSPLHF. DNA of the CDR3: TGTGCCAGCGTTATGGGAGATAATTCACCCCTCCACTTT.

The J gene is TRBJ1-6, the V gene TRBV2, with unresolved D. The CDR3 covers 14 residues. CDR1 and CDR2 (germline): SNHLY, FYNNEI. V lost 6 bases, J lost 3 bases, and 9 bases lay in between. For the CDR3, the DNA is TGTGCCAGCAGCCCTCGACTCTATAATTCACCCCTCCACTTT. It encodes CASSPRLYNSPLHF.

The V call is TRBV4-2, the J call TRBJ1-3; the D is unclear. V lost 0 bases and J 0 bases, leaving 12 bases between the germline ends. There are 17 residues in the CDR3. CDR1 is LGHNA and CDR2 is YNFKEQ in the germline V gene. CDR3 loop: CASSQDRQPRSGNTIYF. The CDR3 DNA is TGTGCCAGCAGCCAAGACAGGCAGCCCCGCTCTGGAAACACCATATATTTT.

Notes on this clone: One junction end does not reproduce the germline sequence, and a read error may be involved. This chain uses TRBV9 with TRBJ2-5; 7 positions agree with TRBD2. The CDR3 runs 12 residues. Looked up from germline, CDR1 is SGDLS and CDR2 is YYNGEE. The CDR3 nucleotides read TGTGCCAGCACCTCTATCGGGGAGGGTTTCGACTTC. Translation: CASTSIGEGFDF.

This clone showed up just a few times. V is TRBV7-2 and J is TRBJ1-1; D might be TRBD1 (6 bases). Germline CDR1 SGHTA, CDR2 FQGNSA. This CDR3 contains 12 residues. The V end lost 11 bases, the J end lost 11 bases, and 21 bases lay between the germline ends. CDR3: CAGFLLGTRAFF. The CDR3 DNA is TGTGCCGGGTTTCTCCTCGGGACAAGGGCTTTCTTT. Filled out from reference TRBV7-2 and TRBJ1-1, the complete variable domain reads GAGVSQSPSNKVTEKGKDVELRCDPISGHTALYWYRQSLGQGLEFLIYFQGNSAPDKSGLPSDRFSAERTGGSVSTLTIQRTQQEDSAVYLCAGFLLGTRAFFGQGTRLTVV.

In its sample, this clone was seen a few times. This chain connects TRBV2 to TRBJ2-1; perhaps TRBD2 as D (5 bases). Germline V CDR1 and CDR2: SNHLY, FYNNEI. CDR3 length: 12 amino acids. The V end was cut by 2 bases, the J end by 6 bases, with 5 bases between. CDR3 sequence: CASSELANEQFF. The DNA for the CDR3 is TGTGCCAGCAGTGAACTAGCCAATGAGCAGTTCTTC.

The chain links TRBV5-1 to TRBJ2-7; 8 bases align to TRBD1. The V segment lost 5 bases and the J segment 0 bases; nucleotides outside the gene matches: 4. The germline V gene has CDR1 SGHRS and CDR2 YFSETQ. The CDR3 loop spans 14 amino acids. The DNA for the CDR3 is TGCGCCAGCAGGGGACAGGCCGACTCCTACGAGCAGTACTTC. Translation: CASRGQADSYEQYF.

The rearrangement links TRBV25-1 to TRBJ1-1; D ambiguous. CDR3 length equals 18 residues. CDR1 is MGHDK and CDR2 is SYGVNS in the germline V gene. V was clipped by 0 bases and J by 1 base, with 18 bases between them. CDR3 sequence reads: CASSEYMASRLPNTEAFF. Here the CDR3 DNA reads TGTGCCAGCAGTGAATATATGGCCAGCCGTCTTCCGAACACTGAAGCTTTCTTT. Variable domain in full (rest from reference TRBV25-1 and TRBJ1-1): EADIYQTPRYLVIGTGKKITLECSQTMGHDKMYWYQQDPGMELHLIHYSYGVNSTEKGDLSSESTVSRIRTEHFPLTLESARPSHTSQYLCASSEYMASRLPNTEAFFGQGTRLTVV.

The chain recombines TRBV19 with TRBJ2-2, with a possible D match to TRBD2 (6 bases). The germline V gene has CDR1 LNHDA and CDR2 SQIVND (reference sequence). Trimming took off 3 bases at V and 6 bases at J, with 14 bases between the two ends. CDR3 length: 15 amino acids. The CDR3 protein is CASSMPLAGPGELFF. Here the CDR3 DNA reads TGTGCCAGTAGTATGCCCCTGGCGGGGCCCGGGGAGCTGTTTTTT.

V and J are TRBV11-3 and TRBJ1-6; no clear D gene. The V end lost 3 bases, the J end lost 0 bases, and 3 bases lay between the germline ends. CDR3 length equals 14 residues. The germline gives CDR1 SGHNT, CDR2 YENEEA. The CDR3 DNA follows: TGTGCCAGCAGCTTCAGCTCCTATAATTCACCCCTCCACTTT. The encoded protein is CASSFSSYNSPLHF.

This clone was detected only once. The chain joins TRBV19 to TRBJ2-7, with D hard to call. The length of the CDR3 is 15 residues. Germline V gene data show CDR1 as LNHDA and CDR2 as SQIVND (reference sequence). Trimming left V 0 bases short and J 2 bases short, with 11 bases between. CDR3 DNA sequence: TGTGCCAGTAGTATAGACCCGACCCGAGCCTACGAGCAGTACTTC. Its protein product is CASSIDPTRAYEQYF.

This chain connects TRBV3-1 (or the pseudogene TRBV3-2) to TRBJ2-4; a possible D gene is TRBD1 (5 bases). The germline V and J ends were trimmed by 3 bases and 0 bases, with 12 bases remaining between them. CDR1 and CDR2 from the germline V gene are LGHDT and YNNKEL (reference sequence). This CDR3 is 16 amino acids long. Here the CDR3 reads CASSQDLGVAKNIQYF. The CDR3 region has the DNA TGTGCCAGCAGCCAGGACCTAGGGGTAGCCAAAAACATTCAGTACTTC.

The genes are TRBV7-3 and TRBJ2-1; D remains unclear. Trimming removed 5 bases at V and 0 bases at J, with 8 bases between. CDR3 length: 14 residues. Germline lookup yields CDR1 SGHTA and CDR2 FQGTGA. The CDR3 spells CASSPSPSYNEQFF. In DNA, the CDR3 is TGTGCCAGCAGCCCATCCCCCTCCTACAATGAGCAGTTCTTC.

This clone was detected once. The rearrangement links TRBV10-3 to TRBJ2-5; 11 nucleotides align to TRBD2. This CDR3 contains 15 residues. V lost 3 bases, J lost 4 bases, and 4 bases stayed unmatched. Per the germline V gene, CDR1 is ENHRY and CDR2 is SYGVKD. This chain's CDR3 is CAISDSGGARETQYF. Here the CDR3 DNA reads TGTGCCATCAGTGATAGCGGGGGGGCACGAGAGACCCAGTACTTC.

This clone was observed once. The chain carries TRBV15 and TRBJ2-7; 8 nucleotides match TRBD1. The trim removed 3 bases at V and 5 bases at J, leaving 18 bases unmatched. Germline V CDR1 and CDR2: LNHNV, YYDKDF (reference sequence). The CDR3 runs to 18 residues. CDR3 sequence reads: CATSRNEIQTKTGDEQYF. As DNA, the CDR3 is TGTGCCACCAGCAGGAACGAAATACAGACAAAGACAGGGGACGAGCAGTACTTC.

The chain combines TRBV27 with TRBJ2-1; no reliable D call. V lost 5 bases to trimming and J lost 6 bases, with 8 bases between them. Looked up from germline, CDR1 is MNHEY and CDR2 is SMNVEV (reference sequence). The CDR3 is made up of 12 amino acids. The CDR3 loop reads CASSLSGNEQFF. The CDR3 nucleotides are TGTGCCAGCAGTCTGTCGGGCAATGAGCAGTTCTTC.

This rearrangement joins TRBV11-3 to TRBJ2-7, with D perhaps being TRBD1 or TRBD2 (5 bases each). This CDR3 comprises 17 residues. The V end was cut by 4 bases, the J end by 0 bases, with 19 bases between. Germline CDR1 is SGHNT and CDR2 is YENEEA. The CDR3 DNA reads TGTGCCAGCAGCTCCACACCCGGGACGGCAAGCTCCTACGAGCAGTACTTC. Translating gives CASSSTPGTASSYEQYF.